The 21 T cell receptor beta chains listed next were all sequenced from one sample in a study of technical replicates of blood from a few donors. Assay used: immunoSEQ multiplex PCR; TCRdb lists only in-frame clones, some missing. This sample has more than 75,000 clones; approximately 90% occur once, and the top ten carry roughly 0.25%. The source material was T cells isolated from PBMCs. These receptors were collected from a human donor in good health.

CDR3: CASSLATYSYEQYF. CDR3 DNA sequence: TGTGCCAGCAGCTTAGCGACTTACTCCTACGAGCAGTACTTC. The chain is built from TRBV7-8 and TRBJ2-7; no definite D call. The CDR3 contains 14 residues. CDR1 SGHVS and CDR2 FQNEAQ come from the germline V gene. The V gene lost 0 bases and the J gene lost 0 bases, with 6 bases spanning the gap.

V gene TRBV27 combines with J gene TRBJ2-1; 11 bases fit TRBD2. Germline V lookup: CDR1 MNHEY, CDR2 SMNVEV (reference sequence). There are 15 residues in the CDR3. J lost 3 bases, V lost 4 bases, and 2 bases had no gene match. Written as DNA, the CDR3 is TGTGCCAGCAGTTCTCTAGCGGGGGGCTACAATGAGCAGTTCTTC. The encoded protein is CASSSLAGGYNEQFF.

The chain has TRBV10-3 and TRBJ1-3, with D unresolved. Germline V lookup: CDR1 ENHRY, CDR2 SYGVKD. Trimming took 1 base from V and 11 from J, leaving 12 bases between them. The CDR3 sequence is 13 residues long. This chain's CDR3 is CAISELERGAIYF. The CDR3 coding sequence is TGTGCCATCAGTGAGTTAGAGCGGGGAGCCATATATTTT.

V and J are TRBV30 and TRBJ2-3; TRBD2 matches 12 bases. This CDR3 contains 15 residues. Per germline, CDR1 GTSNPN and CDR2 SVGIG (reference sequence). The junction had 1 base not matched to a gene; V was cut back by 2 bases and J by 1 base. For the CDR3, the DNA is TGTGCCTGGAGTAGACTAGCGGGGGGCACAGATACGCAGTATTTT. It translates to CAWSRLAGGTDTQYF.

V is TRBV5-4 and J is TRBJ2-5, with TRBD2 matching over 11 bases. Germline CDR1 is SGHNT and CDR2 is YYREEE (reference sequence). The CDR3 length is 15 residues. The ends lost 4 bases at V and 2 bases at J; junction bases unmatched: 4. DNA for the CDR3: TGTGCCAGCAGCGGTGGGACTAGCGGACAAGAGACCCAGTACTTC. Translating it yields CASSGGTSGQETQYF.

V gene TRBV5-6 combines with J gene TRBJ2-1; a weak D match, TRBD1 (6 bases). Germline CDR1 is SGHDT and CDR2 is YYEEEE. Deletions cut 5 bases from V and 4 bases from J, with 13 bases between. This CDR3 contains 14 residues. As DNA, the CDR3 is TGTGCCAGCAGTGGTCGGACAGATTACAATGAGCAGTTCTTC. It codes for CASSGRTDYNEQFF.

The chain joins TRBV4-1 to TRBJ2-7; D is unresolved. The ends were cut back, 1 base at V and 2 bases at J, with 9 bases in the middle. The CDR3 consists of 14 residues. Germline V CDR1 and CDR2: MGHRA, YSYEKL. The CDR3 DNA sequence: TGCGCCAGCAGCCAAGGGGCAGTTACCTACGAGCAGTACTTC. Amino acids: CASSQGAVTYEQYF.

The chain has TRBV15 and TRBJ2-1; D not resolved. This CDR3 is built from 15 residues. Germline V CDR1 and CDR2: LNHNV, YYDKDF (reference sequence). V lost 1 base and J lost 7, with 14 bases in between. CDR3 nucleotide sequence: TGTGCCACCAGCAGAGCTACGTCCGCCTCTAATGAGCAGTTCTTC. Its protein product is CATSRATSASNEQFF.

The V and J genes are TRBV11-2 and TRBJ1-2; possible D gene TRBD1, 5 bases. From germline, CDR1 is SGHAT and CDR2 FQNNGV. CDR3 length: 16 amino acids. V lost 3 bases and J lost 8, with 22 bases in between. The CDR3 coding sequence is TGTGCCAGCAGCTTCCGTGACAGTCCCCTCGGCAGCGGCTACACCTTC. It yields the protein CASSFRDSPLGSGYTF.

Details on this clone: Other nucleotide sequences in the sample specify the same CDR3. The chain joins TRBV7-6 to TRBJ2-1; 10 bases map to TRBD2. V lost 1 base and J lost 6; bases outside the gene matches: 3. CDR1 SGHVS and CDR2 FNYEAQ come from the germline V gene. CDR3 length: 15 amino acids. The chain's CDR3 is CASSLGTSGLNEQFF. CDR3 DNA sequence: TGTGCCAGCAGCTTAGGGACTAGCGGACTCAATGAGCAGTTCTTC.

Details on this clone: At one end the junction does not follow the germline gene, possibly because of a read error. The CDR3 loop reads CASSQPAGLAGVTTF. CDR3 nucleotides: TGCGCCAGCAGCCAACCGGCTGGACTAGCGGGGGTGACGACTTTT. V usage is TRBV4-1 and J usage is TRBJ2-3, with 13 bases matching TRBD2. Germline V lookup: CDR1 MGHRA, CDR2 YSYEKL. The CDR3 runs to 15 residues.

V is TRBV10-3 and J is TRBJ2-3, with D tentatively TRBD1 (6 bases). V was trimmed by 5 bases and J by 1 base, leaving 13 bases between them. The length of the CDR3 is 15 residues. From germline, CDR1 is ENHRY and CDR2 SYGVKD. CDR3 in DNA: TGTGCCATCAGTTTCAGGGGAGTAGGCACAGATACGCAGTATTTT. This translates into CAISFRGVGTDTQYF.

The rearrangement uses TRBV6-1 and TRBJ2-3, with a weak D call TRBD2 (7 bases). CDR3 size: 20 residues. V lost 4 bases to trimming and J lost 1 base, with 27 bases between them. Germline V CDR1 and CDR2: MNHNS, SASEGT. CDR3 amino acids: CASSGGGQIGPRARTDTQYF. The CDR3 DNA sequence: TGTGCCAGCAGTGGGGGGGGCCAGATAGGCCCGAGGGCTCGCACAGATACGCAGTATTTT.

The chain couples TRBV10-1 to TRBJ1-1; D unclear. Germline V CDR1 and CDR2: WNHNN, SYGVQD (reference sequence). V was pared by 7 bases and J by 2 bases, with 29 bases between. This CDR3 has 19 amino acids. The CDR3 bases are TGCGCCAGCACACCCTCTCAACCGGGTCCAGAATGGCCTAACACTGAAGCTTTCTTT. Protein sequence: CASTPSQPGPEWPNTEAFF.

The gene calls are TRBV5-1 and TRBJ2-1; perhaps TRBD1 as D (6 bases). CDR3 length: 15 amino acids. The germline V gene encodes CDR1 SGHRS and CDR2 YFSETQ. The V gene lost 4 bases and the J gene lost 0 bases, with 11 bases spanning the gap. The CDR3 coding sequence is TGCGCCAGCAGCCCGGCGGACAGCTCCTACAATGAGCAGTTCTTC. Translating it yields CASSPADSSYNEQFF. The variable domain in full, with the rest retrieved from reference TRBV5-1 and TRBJ2-1, is KAGVTQTPRYLIKTRGQQVTLSCSPISGHRSVSWYQQTPGQGLQFLFEYFSETQRNKGNFPGRFSGRQFSNSRSEMNVSTLELGDSALYLCASSPADSSYNEQFFGPGTRLTVL.

This chain connects TRBV28 to TRBJ1-2, with a tentative D call TRBD1 (5 bases). Trimming stripped 2 bases from V and 7 bases from J, with 17 bases between. The CDR3 length is 15 residues. From germline, CDR1 is MDHEN and CDR2 SYDVKM. CDR3 DNA: TGTGCCAGCAGTTTAGAGACTGGGTCCCAGGGTGGCTACACCTTC. It specifies CASSLETGSQGGYTF.

This chain connects TRBV5-1 to TRBJ2-1, with 11 bases that match TRBD2. The V segment lost 4 bases and the J segment 6 bases; nucleotides outside the gene matches: 9. This CDR3 has 16 amino acids. Looked up from germline, CDR1 is SGHRS and CDR2 is YFSETQ. The CDR3 DNA reads TGCGCCAGCAGCCCCACTAGCGGGAGATCTTCCAATGAGCAGTTCTTC. Its translation: CASSPTSGRSSNEQFF.

This clone was seen a few times. This chain uses TRBV10-3 with TRBJ1-3, with 8 bases identical to TRBD1. Germline V lookup: CDR1 ENHRY, CDR2 SYGVKD. The CDR3 runs to 18 residues. V was clipped by 3 bases and J by 5 bases; unmatched bases: 15. The DNA for the CDR3 is TGTGCCATCAGTGACGGGACAGGCAGGGGTTCTGGAAGAAACACCATATATTTT. Its translation is CAISDGTGRGSGRNTIYF.

The chain links TRBV9 to TRBJ2-7, with D perhaps TRBD2 (6 bases). CDR1 is SGDLS and CDR2 is YYNGEE in the germline V gene. Trimming shortened V by 1 base and J by 4 bases, and 12 bases separated the two germline ends. This CDR3 spans 14 amino acids. The CDR3 region is CASSVSVGTYEQYF. The CDR3, as DNA: TGTGCCAGCAGCGTATCCGTGGGGACTTACGAGCAGTACTTC.

This sequence joins TRBV29-1 and TRBJ2-7; D unresolved. Per germline, CDR1 SQVTM and CDR2 ANQGSEA. Trimming cost V 6 bases and J 0 bases, with 9 bases left between them. The CDR3 length is 12 residues. The CDR3 sequence is CSVEASSYEQYF. CDR3 in DNA: TGCAGCGTCGAGGCGAGCTCCTACGAGCAGTACTTC.

This chain joins TRBV27 and TRBJ2-7, with 7 bases that match TRBD1. Trimming removed 5 bases from V and 5 bases from J; junction bases left unmatched: 3. The CDR3 is 12 residues long. CDR1 and CDR2 (germline): MNHEY, SMNVEV (reference sequence). CDR3 DNA sequence: TGTGCCAGCAGTGACAGGGCCGACGAGCAGTACTTC. The encoded protein is CASSDRADEQYF.